These 29 T cell receptor beta chains were all obtained from the same sample, sequenced in a study of cytomegalovirus exposure and HLA in healthy donors. A multiplex PCR was run with 60 Vbeta primers and 13 Jbeta primers. Profiled with immunoSEQ multiplex PCR; TCRdb holds only in-frame clones, not every one. The sample has 200,000 or so clones, roughly four fifths seen once. Sequenced material: PBMCs. These receptors were collected from a woman aged 45-59 years in good health and CMV-seropositive.

The rearrangement joins TRBV2 to TRBJ2-7; 10 positions agree with TRBD2. With V trimmed by 6 bases and J by 2 bases, 4 bases remained unmatched. The CDR3 runs 14 residues. Per germline, CDR1 SNHLY and CDR2 FYNNEI. CDR3: CASRLGLAAYEQYF. The CDR3 DNA follows: TGTGCCAGCAGACTAGGACTAGCGGCCTACGAGCAGTACTTC. Supplemented by reference TRBV2 and TRBJ2-7, the full variable domain reads EPEVTQTPSHQVTQMGQEVILRCVPISNHLYFYWYRQILGQKVEFLVSFYNNEISEKSEIFDDQFSVERPDGSNFTLKIRSTKLEDSAMYFCASRLGLAAYEQYFGPGTRLTVT.

The rearrangement links TRBV27 to TRBJ2-1, with 7 bases lining up with TRBD2. CDR1 is MNHEY and CDR2 is SMNVEV in the germline V gene (reference sequence). V shed 5 bases and J 3 bases; nucleotides not matched to a gene: 7. CDR3 size: 15 residues. The CDR3 DNA sequence: TGTGCCAGCAGTACGGGGACTACCTTCTACAATGAGCAGTTCTTC. Protein product: CASSTGTTFYNEQFF.

V usage is TRBV7-8 and J usage is TRBJ2-2, with 7 bases fitting TRBD1. CDR3 length equals 14 residues. The V and J ends lost 5 bases and 6 bases, in that order; junction bases with no gene match: 6. CDR1 is SGHVS and CDR2 is FQNEAQ in the germline V gene. CDR3 in DNA: TGTGCCAGCAGCCCTCACGACAGGGCCGGGGAGCTGTTTTTT. Translated: CASSPHDRAGELFF.

This chain links TRBV7-2 with TRBJ2-2; no definite D call. Trimming pared 2 bases from V and 0 bases from J, leaving 7 bases between. The CDR3 is 15 amino acids. Germline CDR1 reads SGHTA; CDR2 reads FQGNSA. The CDR3: CASSLYRANTGELFF. CDR3 in DNA: TGTGCCAGCAGCTTATACAGAGCGAACACCGGGGAGCTGTTTTTT.

The chain has TRBV5-1 and TRBJ1-1, with 9 bases aligning to TRBD1. The CDR3 is 13 residues long. The germline CDR1 and CDR2 sequences are SGHRS and YFSETQ. V was pared by 4 bases and J by 4 bases, with 2 bases of the junction left unmatched. The chain's CDR3 is CASSPDRGTEAFF. The CDR3 DNA reads TGCGCCAGCAGCCCGGACAGGGGCACTGAAGCTTTCTTT. The full variable domain, completed using reference TRBV5-1 and TRBJ1-1, is KAGVTQTPRYLIKTRGQQVTLSCSPISGHRSVSWYQQTPGQGLQFLFEYFSETQRNKGNFPGRFSGRQFSNSRSEMNVSTLELGDSALYLCASSPDRGTEAFFGQGTRLTVV.

J is TRBJ2-7 and V is TRBV5-4, with D possibly being TRBD1 (7 bases). Germline V gives CDR1 SGHNT, CDR2 YYREEE (reference sequence). The CDR3 length is 12 residues. Trimming cost V 0 bases and J 12 bases, with 13 bases left between them. Here the CDR3 DNA reads TGTGCCAGCAGCTTGGACCAGGGGGGAGTGTACTTC. It encodes CASSLDQGGVYF.

In DNA form, the CDR3 reads TGTGCCAGTAGTGACAGAAATAGCAATCAGCCCCAGCATTTT. Translating it yields CASSDRNSNQPQHF. This chain uses TRBV19 with TRBJ1-5, with D perhaps matching TRBD1 (5 bases). In germline, CDR1 is LNHDA, CDR2 SQIVND (reference sequence). Trimming removed 5 bases from V and 0 bases from J, with 8 bases in between. This CDR3 has 14 amino acids.

This chain links TRBV11-2 with TRBJ2-6; 7 nucleotides agree with TRBD1. With V trimmed by 3 bases and J by 15 bases, 8 bases remained unmatched. Germline lookup yields CDR1 SGHAT and CDR2 FQNNGV. The CDR3 totals 13 residues. The CDR3 region has the DNA TGTGCCAGCAGCTTTACAGGGGACGTCGGCCTGACTTTC. Translating gives CASSFTGDVGLTF.

This sequence joins TRBV4-2 and TRBJ2-1; 9 bases fit TRBD2. Germline CDR1 and CDR2: LGHNA and YNFKEQ. The CDR3 extends over 17 amino acids. The J segment lost 4 bases and the V segment lost 0 bases, leaving 7 bases of the junction unmatched. CDR3 coding DNA: TGTGCCAGCAGCCAAGATGGGGCGGGAGGGACGTACAATGAGCAGTTCTTC. Translation gives CASSQDGAGGTYNEQFF.

This rearrangement joins TRBV18 to TRBJ2-1; 7 bases fit TRBD2. Trimming at V came to 6 bases and at J to 8 bases, leaving 10 bases not matched to a gene. CDR1 and CDR2 (germline): KGHSH, LQKENI. This CDR3 has 14 amino acids. The CDR3 region is CASSPGGAGYEQFF. The CDR3 region has the DNA TGTGCCAGCTCGCCGGGGGGAGCGGGATATGAGCAGTTCTTC.

This chain uses TRBV4-3 with TRBJ2-7; 9 bases match TRBD2. The germline CDR1 and CDR2 sequences are LGHNA and YSLEER. V shed 1 base, J shed 3 bases, and the junction held 13 bases outside the gene matches. The CDR3 totals 18 residues. CDR3 sequence (DNA): TGCGCCAGCAGCCAAGCCGTAGGGGCCAGCGGGGGGTACTACGAGCAGTACTTC. Amino acid sequence: CASSQAVGASGGYYEQYF.

The chain couples TRBV5-1 to TRBJ2-3; TRBD2 aligns across 12 bases. Germline V lookup: CDR1 SGHRS, CDR2 YFSETQ. The CDR3 runs 17 residues. Trimming took 4 bases from V and 2 from J; bases not matched to a gene: 8. This chain's CDR3 is CASSPGTSGRPTDTQYF. The CDR3 nucleotides read TGCGCCAGCAGCCCGGGCACTAGCGGGAGGCCCACAGATACGCAGTATTTT.

The chain joins TRBV5-4 to TRBJ2-1; 10 positions agree with TRBD2. J gave up 4 bases and V 5 bases, and 6 bases lay outside the gene matches. CDR3 length: 15 amino acids. Per the germline V gene, CDR1 is SGHNT and CDR2 is YYREEE (reference sequence). CDR3 sequence (DNA): TGTGCCAGCAGAGCGGGAGGGCCCTCTTACAATGAGCAGTTCTTC. Translation gives CASRAGGPSYNEQFF.

The chain has TRBV5-5 and TRBJ1-4, with 7 nucleotides matching TRBD1. Germline V lookup: CDR1 SGHKS, CDR2 YYEKEE (reference sequence). The J segment lost 0 bases and the V segment lost 3 bases, leaving 8 bases of the junction unmatched. CDR3 length equals 17 residues. The CDR3 DNA follows: TGTGCCAGCAGCTCCCGGGACAGCTTCGCAACTAATGAAAAACTGTTTTTT. This codes for CASSSRDSFATNEKLFF.

The chain couples TRBV6-5 to TRBJ1-4; TRBD1 matches at 7 bases. With V trimmed by 10 bases and J by 8 bases, 10 bases remained unmatched. The CDR3 has 13 amino acids. CDR1 MNHEY and CDR2 SVGAGI come from the germline V gene. CDR3 coding DNA: TGTGCCACCGGGAACAGGGGAGGAGAAAAACTGTTTTTT. It codes for CATGNRGGEKLFF.

The sample holds one count of this clone. V gene TRBV5-1 combines with J gene TRBJ2-7; D is undetermined. The germline V gene encodes CDR1 SGHRS and CDR2 YFSETQ. This CDR3 comprises 14 residues. V shed 5 bases and J shed 2 bases, with 14 bases lying between them. CDR3 sequence reads: CASSRIADTYEQYF. The CDR3 DNA reads as TGCGCCAGCAGTAGGATAGCCGATACCTACGAGCAGTACTTC. The entire variable domain, with the rest obtained from reference TRBV5-1 and TRBJ2-7, is as follows: KAGVTQTPRYLIKTRGQQVTLSCSPISGHRSVSWYQQTPGQGLQFLFEYFSETQRNKGNFPGRFSGRQFSNSRSEMNVSTLELGDSALYLCASSRIADTYEQYFGPGTRLTVT.

This clone was seen once. The V gene is TRBV11-2, the J gene TRBJ1-1, with D unresolved. This CDR3 is built from 14 residues. Germline V CDR1 and CDR2: SGHAT, FQNNGV. V lost 4 bases to trimming and J lost 1 base, with 10 bases between them. CDR3 sequence: CASSSVQTNTEAFF. In nucleotides, the CDR3 is TGTGCCAGCAGCTCGGTACAGACGAACACTGAAGCTTTCTTT.

The chain uses TRBV28 and TRBJ1-3; tentative D call: TRBD1 (5 bases). This CDR3 region has 15 residues. From germline, CDR1 is MDHEN and CDR2 SYDVKM. V was cut by 3 bases and J by 3 bases, with 12 bases left in between. This CDR3 is CASSLWQGGGNTIYF. CDR3 DNA sequence: TGTGCCAGCAGTTTGTGGCAGGGTGGTGGAAACACCATATATTTT.

The CDR3: CSVEVDRAHEQYF. The CDR3 region has the DNA TGCAGCGTTGAAGTAGACAGGGCTCACGAGCAGTACTTC. This chain connects TRBV29-1 to TRBJ2-7; 7 bases fit TRBD1. The CDR3 covers 13 residues. The trim removed 1 base at V and 5 bases at J, leaving 5 bases unmatched. CDR1 is SQVTM and CDR2 is ANQGSEA in the germline V gene.

This clone has more than one count but fewer than ten. This chain connects TRBV29-1 to TRBJ2-5; 8 bases align to TRBD1. Per the germline V gene, CDR1 is SQVTM and CDR2 is ANQGSEA. CDR3 size: 13 residues. V gave up 8 bases and J gave up 2 bases; unmatched junction bases: 7. This CDR3 is CSFRQGTQETQYF. The CDR3 nucleotides are TGCAGCTTTCGACAGGGGACTCAAGAGACCCAGTACTTC.

This chain joins TRBV7-9 and TRBJ2-7; 9 bases align to TRBD2. Germline V lookup: CDR1 SEHNR, CDR2 FQNEAQ (reference sequence). Losses at the gene ends were 5 bases for V and 6 bases for J; bases not matched to a gene: 11. The CDR3 spans 15 residues. The CDR3: CASSRIVAGDTEQYF. CDR3 bases: TGTGCCAGCAGCCGAATAGTAGCGGGAGATACCGAGCAGTACTTC. Together with reference TRBV7-9 and TRBJ2-7, the CDR3 gives the full variable domain: DTGVSQNPRHKITKRGQNVTFRCDPISEHNRLYWYRQTLGQGPEFLTYFQNEAQLEKSRLLSDRFSAERPKGSFSTLEIQRTEQGDSAMYLCASSRIVAGDTEQYFGPGTRLTVT.

In its sample, this clone was seen a few times. The chain links TRBV6-5 to TRBJ2-7; 7 positions agree with TRBD2. There are 15 residues in the CDR3. The germline CDR1 and CDR2 sequences are MNHEY and SVGAGI. V trimming: 8 bases; J trimming: 4 bases; junction bases outside the gene matches: 14. The DNA of the CDR3 is TGTGCCAGCTTTTCTTTTCAAGCGGGAAGGTACGAGCAGTACTTC. As protein: CASFSFQAGRYEQYF.

The J gene is TRBJ2-2, the V gene TRBV19, with TRBD2 matching over 11 bases. J lost 7 bases, V lost 5 bases, and 9 bases had no gene match. The CDR3 covers 16 residues. Germline V gives CDR1 LNHDA, CDR2 SQIVND (reference sequence). The CDR3, as DNA: TGTGCCAGTAGTCCCCCGGGACTAGCGGTCGACGGGGAGCTGTTTTTT. Amino acids: CASSPPGLAVDGELFF. Supplemented by reference TRBV19 and TRBJ2-2, the full variable domain reads DGGITQSPKYLFRKEGQNVTLSCEQNLNHDAMYWYRQDPGQGLRLIYYSQIVNDFQKGDIAEGYSVSREKKESFPLTVTSAQKNPTAFYLCASSPPGLAVDGELFFGEGSRLTVL.

The genes are TRBV2 and TRBJ2-5; 9 bases are a match to TRBD2. Germline trimming cut 7 bases from V and 5 bases from J; bases unmatched to any gene: 14. CDR1 and CDR2 (germline): SNHLY, FYNNEI. The CDR3 extends over 16 amino acids. The CDR3 protein is CASTPQAGGPRETQYF. The CDR3 DNA reads TGTGCCAGCACCCCACAGGCGGGGGGGCCTCGGGAGACCCAGTACTTC.

There are a few counts of this clone. This sequence joins TRBV5-1 and TRBJ2-7; no definite D call. The CDR3 has 14 residues. Deletions cut 4 bases from V and 2 bases from J, with 13 bases between. Germline lookup yields CDR1 SGHRS and CDR2 YFSETQ. The CDR3 DNA sequence: TGCGCCAGCAGCCCCGGGTCCCTTCCCTACGAGCAGTACTTC. Translation gives CASSPGSLPYEQYF. Looking up the rest from reference TRBV5-1 and TRBJ2-7 gives the full variable domain: KAGVTQTPRYLIKTRGQQVTLSCSPISGHRSVSWYQQTPGQGLQFLFEYFSETQRNKGNFPGRFSGRQFSNSRSEMNVSTLELGDSALYLCASSPGSLPYEQYFGPGTRLTVT.

The CDR3 DNA is TGCGCCAGCAGCTTGGACCCTAGCGGAGAGACCCAGTACTTC. It translates to CASSLDPSGETQYF. V usage is TRBV5-1 and J usage is TRBJ2-5, with TRBD2 matching over 7 bases. CDR1 and CDR2 (germline): SGHRS, YFSETQ. V gave up 0 bases and J gave up 4 bases; unmatched junction bases: 3. The CDR3 length is 14 residues.

The V call is TRBV6-6, the J call TRBJ2-7; TRBD1 matches 7 bases. The ends lost 9 bases at V and 2 bases at J; junction bases unmatched: 10. This CDR3 is 14 amino acids long. Germline CDR1 reads MNHNY; CDR2 reads SVGAGI (reference sequence). The CDR3 DNA reads TGTGCCAGTAGAGGGGGCGCTACCCCCTACGAGCAGTACTTC. Encoded protein: CASRGGATPYEQYF.

V usage is TRBV2 and J usage is TRBJ2-5; D gene unclear. Germline lookup yields CDR1 SNHLY and CDR2 FYNNEI. Trimming took off 6 bases at V and 4 bases at J, with 9 bases between the two ends. This CDR3 contains 12 residues. The CDR3 loop is CASRSNGETQYF. In DNA, the CDR3 is TGTGCCAGCAGGTCAAACGGAGAGACCCAGTACTTC.

The chain employs TRBV18 and TRBJ2-2; TRBD2 agrees at 12 bases. V shed 2 bases, J shed 3 bases, and the junction held 4 bases outside the gene matches. The germline V gene encodes CDR1 KGHSH and CDR2 LQKENI. The CDR3 has 17 amino acids. The CDR3 protein is CASSPGLAGSDTGELFF. As DNA, the CDR3 is TGTGCCAGCTCACCAGGACTAGCGGGATCTGACACCGGGGAGCTGTTTTTT.